This TCR beta chain is from a study of CD8 T cells in ankylosing spondylitis. Looked up from germline, CDR1 is MNHEY and CDR2 is SMNVEV (reference sequence). The CDR3 has 16 amino acids. The germline V and J ends were trimmed by 5 bases and 2 bases, with 16 bases remaining between them. One entry per CDR3 protein results from TCRdb running MiXCR on the 5' RACE reads. Here the sample spans some 180,000 distinct CDR3 sequences, 18% being singletons. Broader study findings: Disease-linked clones reportedly concentrated significantly in matched ankylosing spondylitis synovial fluid. CD8+ cells made up the disease-linked clones, which were relatively rare in peripheral blood. What appeared characteristic of ankylosing spondylitis blood was a TCR beta motif of fewer than ten highly homologous variants. Some motif variants were previously reported in reactive arthritis synovial fluid and blood.

This clonotype was picked up a small number of times. As yet, its antigen is unknown. The receptor was derived from a male donor between 10 and 30 years old with ankylosing spondylitis or in good health (not recorded which). This chain joins TRBV27 and TRBJ1-5; D uncertain. The source material was blood, either unsorted or a sorted T cell fraction (not recorded which). This CDR3 reads CASSPDPPYGNQPQHF. Here the CDR3 DNA reads TGTGCCAGCAGTCCGGACCCCCCTTATGGCAATCAGCCCCAGCATTTT.